What follows are 6 T cell receptor beta chains derived from one specimen sequenced in a study of cytomegalovirus exposure and HLA in healthy donors. The PCR was carried out with 60 Vbeta primers and 13 Jbeta primers. Sequenced by immunoSEQ multiplex PCR; TCRdb stores in-frame clones only, minus some. Altogether approximately 100,000 clones are present, around three quarters being singletons, with the ten largest covering roughly 9.7%. Input material: PBMCs. The receptors stem from a man between 35 and 55 years old in good health and CMV-seropositive.

This chain uses TRBV9 with TRBJ1-2, with D possibly matching TRBD1 (5 bases). Germline values: CDR1 SGDLS, CDR2 YYNGEE. The CDR3 runs 12 residues. Trimming cost V 1 base and J 10 bases, with 11 bases left between them. The CDR3 reads CASSVRWGDYTF. In nucleotides, the CDR3 is TGTGCCAGCAGCGTACGGTGGGGCGACTACACCTTC.

This chain uses TRBV12-5 with TRBJ2-1, with 7 bases matching TRBD2. Germline CDR1 LGHNT, CDR2 FRNRAP. This CDR3 is 13 amino acids long. Losses at the gene ends were 7 bases for V and 12 bases for J; bases not matched to a gene: 12. The CDR3 sequence is CASAAGEGTMQFF. The CDR3 DNA is TGTGCTAGTGCCGCCGGGGAGGGGACTATGCAGTTCTTC.

The chain combines TRBV6-4 with TRBJ1-1; the D gene is possibly TRBD1 (5 bases). CDR3 size: 15 residues. Germline lookup yields CDR1 MRHNA and CDR2 SNTAGT. V was shortened by 6 bases and J by 5 bases, with 19 bases between the two germline ends. The CDR3 DNA is TGTGCCAGCAGCCCCCAGGACGGGGGTCAGACTGAAGCTTTCTTT. Its protein is CASSPQDGGQTEAFF.

The genes are TRBV4-3 and TRBJ1-2, with D perhaps matching TRBD1 (6 bases). V dropped 4 bases and J dropped 0 bases, with 18 bases sitting between them. The CDR3 consists of 17 residues. The germline gives CDR1 LGHNA, CDR2 YSLEER. DNA of the CDR3: TGCGCCAGCAGCCTAGGAGGGGGGGTCGGGACTAACTATGGCTACACCTTC. Its translation: CASSLGGGVGTNYGYTF.

The chain carries TRBV5-1 and TRBJ2-7; 10 bases agree with TRBD1. The length of the CDR3 is 15 residues. The J segment lost 0 bases and the V segment lost 6 bases, leaving 6 bases of the junction unmatched. Germline values: CDR1 SGHRS, CDR2 YFSETQ. CDR3 DNA sequence: TGCGCCAGCAACTACCGGACAGGGGGCTCCTACGAGCAGTACTTC. This gives the protein CASNYRTGGSYEQYF.

The chain has TRBV27 and TRBJ2-7, with TRBD1 as a possible D gene (6 bases). The CDR3 sequence is 15 residues long. Germline V gene lookup returns CDR1 MNHEY and CDR2 SMNVEV (reference sequence). V lost 8 bases to trimming and J lost 9 bases, with 26 bases between them. CDR3 DNA: TGTGCCAGCTCCGCAGGGGTCGGGACCCAAAACGGGCAGTACTTC. Its protein product is CASSAGVGTQNGQYF.